The 10 T cell receptor beta chains in this list originate from one sample, sequenced in a study. Tregs were sorted as CD4+CD25+CD127-/low cells. TCRdb used MiXCR to reprocess the 5' RACE reads, holding one entry per CDR3 protein. The sample lists about 43,000 distinct CDR3 sequences, 22% occurring once. Sequencing was carried out using Tregs sorted from a lymph node. The receptors here all came from a female donor with breast cancer.

CDR3 nucleotides: TGTGCCAGCAGCCTACAGGGCCCTCCCTACAATGAGCAGTTCTTC. Translating it yields CASSLQGPPYNEQFF. The chain combines TRBV3-1 with TRBJ2-1, with D perhaps matching TRBD1 (6 bases). Trimming pared 4 bases from V and 2 bases from J, leaving 12 bases between. The CDR3 runs to 15 residues. Per germline, CDR1 LGHDT and CDR2 YNNKEL (reference sequence).

This chain links TRBV27 with TRBJ2-7, with D unclear. The length of the CDR3 is 13 residues. Trimming removed 2 bases at V and 5 bases at J, with 10 bases between. Germline V gene data show CDR1 as MNHEY and CDR2 as SMNVEV (reference sequence). CDR3 DNA: TGTGCCAGCAGTTTAGTTGGTACGCACGAGCAGTACTTC. This sequence encodes CASSLVGTHEQYF.

There are many counts of this clonotype. The V call is TRBV24-1, the J call TRBJ1-2; D is unresolved. Between the trimmed V and J ends, which lost 3 bases and 6 bases, there was a span of 7 bases. The CDR3 spans 12 residues. Germline V lookup: CDR1 KGHDR, CDR2 SFDVKD. The CDR3 DNA reads TGTGCCACCAGTGATGGGCGCCATGGCTACACCTTC. Its translation is CATSDGRHGYTF.

This chain connects TRBV11-2 to TRBJ2-5, with TRBD2 as a possible D gene (6 bases). V was trimmed by 11 bases and J by 1 base, leaving 11 bases between them. CDR1 SGHAT and CDR2 FQNNGV come from the germline V gene. This CDR3 is built from 12 residues. The CDR3 nucleotides read TGTGCCGGGGGGAGCGCCCAAGAGACCCAGTACTTC. The encoded protein is CAGGSAQETQYF.

Remarks on this clonotype: One end of the junction fails to match germline, which may point to a read error. The chain links TRBV28 to TRBJ2-1; TRBD2 matches 7 bases. Germline lookup yields CDR1 MDHEN and CDR2 SYDVKM. This CDR3 region has 14 residues. CDR3 nucleotides: TGTCCCAGCAGTTTACGACTAGCTGGCGGTGAGCAGTTCTTC. Protein sequence: CPSSLRLAGGEQFF.

Concerning this clonotype itself: This may come from a read error, since a much larger clone is one base off. The CDR3 is CATSGLTESSGANVLTF. Written as DNA, the CDR3 is TGTGCCACCAGCGGACTGACGGAGAGCTCTGGGGCCAACGTCCTGACTTTC. The chain uses TRBV15 and TRBJ2-6, with D tentatively TRBD2 (5 bases). The CDR3 length is 17 residues. V lost 5 bases, J lost 0 bases, and 14 bases lay in between. Germline V lookup: CDR1 LNHNV, CDR2 YYDKDF (reference sequence). The entire variable domain, with the rest obtained from reference TRBV15 and TRBJ2-6, is as follows: DAMVIQNPRYQVTQFGKPVTLSCSQTLNHNVMYWYQQKSSQAPKLLFHYYDKDFNNEADTPDNFQSRRPNTSFCFLDIRSPGLGDTAMYLCATSGLTESSGANVLTFGAGSRLTVL.

Worth noting for this clonotype: It may be a read error: a sequence one base away is much more abundant. The chain has TRBV6-5 and TRBJ2-5, with a tentative D call TRBD2 (6 bases). The CDR3 is made up of 16 amino acids. From germline, CDR1 is MNHEY and CDR2 SVGAGI. V lost 7 bases to trimming and J lost 1 base, with 19 bases between them. CDR3 sequence: CASNHPLYSGQETQYF. CDR3 coding DNA: TGTGCCAGCAATCACCCCCTCTATAGCGGCCAAGAGACCCAGTACTTC.

This clonotype was counted ten times or more. The chain carries TRBV6-5 and TRBJ2-7, with a weak D call TRBD1 (6 bases). There are 13 residues in the CDR3. Trimming pared 6 bases from V and 0 bases from J, leaving 9 bases between. Germline CDR1 is MNHEY and CDR2 is SVGAGI. CDR3 nucleotide sequence: TGTGCCAGCAGCGAGGGGGTCTCCTACGAGCAGTACTTC. Translating it yields CASSEGVSYEQYF.

On this clonotype: One junction end disagrees with the germline gene, perhaps due to a read error. The V and J genes are TRBV7-9 and TRBJ2-5; D call uncertain. This CDR3 is 14 amino acids long. CDR1 and CDR2 from the germline V gene are SEHNR and FQNEAQ (reference sequence). The CDR3 sequence: CTSSLVDGQETQYF. The DNA of the CDR3 is TGTACCAGCAGCTTAGTAGACGGACAAGAGACCCAGTACTTC.

V gene TRBV7-9 combines with J gene TRBJ2-5; 7 bases align to TRBD1. The CDR3 spans 14 residues. The ends lost 2 bases at V and 5 bases at J; junction bases unmatched: 5. Germline CDR1 reads SEHNR; CDR2 reads FQNEAQ (reference sequence). CDR3 amino acids: CASSLPGGHETQYF. CDR3 bases: TGTGCCAGCAGCTTACCAGGGGGTCATGAGACCCAGTACTTC.